This entry lists 29 T cell receptor beta chains sequenced from one sample in a study of persistence of HIV-infected CD4 T cells. An overlapping HIV-1 Gag peptide pool stimulated these cells at about 0.9 ug/peptide/mL. Responding CD4+ T cells were sorted by upregulation of both CD40 ligand and CD69. Sequencing used immunoSEQ version 4 in survey mode. The protocol was immunoSEQ multiplex PCR, while the TCRdb copy is restricted to in-frame clones and leaves out a portion. The sample contains approximately 18,000 clones, 60% to 80% of which appear only once. These receptors are not linked to any known antigen. The sequenced sample was CD4+ T cells sorted from PBMCs after approximately 18-hour stimulation, obtained from a patient who received antiretroviral therapy. These receptor sequences come from an adult woman with HIV who was CMV-seropositive.

This chain links TRBV6-5 with TRBJ2-1; D possibly corresponds to TRBD2 (5 bases). The CDR3 contains 13 residues. Germline V CDR1 and CDR2: MNHEY, SVGAGI. Deletions cut 4 bases from V and 13 bases from J, with 17 bases between. The CDR3 region is CASSSPGRLAQFF. In nucleotides, the CDR3 is TGTGCCAGCAGTTCTCCGGGTCGCCTAGCCCAGTTCTTC.

The chain couples TRBV19 to TRBJ2-2; D is ambiguous. The germline gives CDR1 LNHDA, CDR2 SQIVND (reference sequence). The CDR3 covers 11 residues. V shed 3 bases and J shed 7 bases, with 3 bases lying between them. The chain's CDR3 is CASSISGELFF. The CDR3 coding sequence is TGTGCCAGTAGTATCAGCGGGGAGCTGTTTTTT.

The chain employs TRBV11-2 and TRBJ2-5; D might be TRBD1 (5 bases). The germline CDR1 and CDR2 sequences are SGHAT and FQNNGV. Trimming removed 0 bases from V and 8 bases from J, with 13 bases in between. The CDR3 length is 14 residues. This chain's CDR3 is CASSLDWQGTTQYF. The CDR3 DNA is TGTGCCAGCAGCTTAGATTGGCAGGGAACTACCCAGTACTTC.

V usage is TRBV10-3 and J usage is TRBJ2-7; possible D gene TRBD1, 7 bases. Germline V lookup: CDR1 ENHRY, CDR2 SYGVKD. The CDR3 contains 12 residues. Trimming cost V 11 bases and J 1 base, with 12 bases left between them. The chain's CDR3 is CAAGGLSYEQYF. Here the CDR3 DNA reads TGTGCCGCAGGGGGGTTATCCTACGAGCAGTACTTC.

This chain uses TRBV4-1 with TRBJ2-5; D assignment may be TRBD1 or TRBD2 (5 bases each). Looked up from germline, CDR1 is MGHRA and CDR2 is YSYEKL. V was clipped by 5 bases and J by 2 bases, with 9 bases between them. This CDR3 has 13 amino acids. Written as DNA, the CDR3 is TGCGCCAGCAGCTTTGAGGGGCAAGAGACCCAGTACTTC. Translating gives CASSFEGQETQYF.

The rearrangement links TRBV27 to TRBJ1-2; D is uncertain. V was cut by 5 bases and J by 5 bases, with 15 bases left in between. The CDR3 sequence is 14 residues long. CDR1 and CDR2 (germline): MNHEY, SMNVEV (reference sequence). In DNA, the CDR3 is TGTGCCAGCAGTCCCCATCAGATAAATTATGGCTACACCTTC. Encoded protein: CASSPHQINYGYTF.

This chain joins TRBV5-1 and TRBJ1-1; D gene uncertain. CDR3 length: 15 residues. Germline values: CDR1 SGHRS, CDR2 YFSETQ. Trimming stripped 2 bases from V and 3 bases from J, with 14 bases between. CDR3 nucleotide sequence: TGCGCCAGCAGCTTTTTCGGGCCGGGAGACACTGAAGCTTTCTTT. Protein: CASSFFGPGDTEAFF.

The chain couples TRBV13 to TRBJ2-2; perhaps TRBD2 as D (5 bases). CDR1 is PRHDT, CDR2 FYEKMQ, per germline (reference sequence). The CDR3 is made up of 17 amino acids. The V end lost 2 bases, the J end lost 6 bases, and 19 bases lay between the germline ends. CDR3 in DNA: TGTGCCAGCAGCTTATGGTACGGCGAGGGCCACCCCGGGGAGCTGTTTTTT. Amino acids: CASSLWYGEGHPGELFF.

The chain recombines TRBV7-8 with TRBJ1-1; D gene uncertain. Germline assignment: CDR1 SGHVS and CDR2 FQNEAQ. Trimming pared 2 bases from V and 1 base from J, leaving 5 bases between. This CDR3 spans 13 amino acids. In nucleotides, the CDR3 is TGTGCCAGCAGCTTACCGGGGAACACTGAAGCTTTCTTT. Encoded protein: CASSLPGNTEAFF.

The chain recombines TRBV12-5 with TRBJ2-2; 11 nucleotides agree with TRBD2. The CDR3 has 15 residues. Trimming cost V 7 bases and J 5 bases; bases outside gene matches: 6. Germline V gene lookup returns CDR1 LGHNT and CDR2 FRNRAP. The chain's CDR3 is CASVVAGGPTGELFF. The CDR3 DNA is TGTGCTAGTGTCGTAGCGGGGGGGCCTACCGGGGAGCTGTTTTTT. Full variable domain (remainder filled in from reference TRBV12-5 and TRBJ2-2): DARVTQTPRHKVTEMGQEVTMRCQPILGHNTVFWYRQTMMQGLELLAYFRNRAPLDDSGMPKDRFSAEMPDATLATLKIQPSEPRDSAVYFCASVVAGGPTGELFFGEGSRLTVL.

The chain couples TRBV5-4 to TRBJ2-3; possibly TRBD1 for D (6 bases). Per the germline V gene, CDR1 is SGHNT and CDR2 is YYREEE (reference sequence). V was cut by 6 bases and J by 3 bases, with 20 bases left in between. CDR3 length: 16 amino acids. CDR3 nucleotides: TGTGCCAGCACCACCCTTGGGCAGGGGTGGACAGATACGCAGTATTTT. Protein sequence: CASTTLGQGWTDTQYF.

This clone was counted between two and nine times. The rearrangement joins TRBV27 to TRBJ1-2; TRBD1 matches 8 bases. Germline CDR1 is MNHEY and CDR2 is SMNVEV (reference sequence). The CDR3 is made up of 15 amino acids. Trimming cost V 5 bases and J 6 bases; bases outside gene matches: 11. The CDR3: CASSRLGDRLDGYTF. The CDR3 DNA is TGTGCCAGCAGTAGACTCGGGGACAGGTTGGATGGCTACACCTTC.

The chain recombines TRBV7-2 with TRBJ2-5, with D perhaps TRBD1 (5 bases). Germline-derived CDR1 and CDR2 are SGHTA and FQGNSA. This CDR3 has 10 amino acids. V was pared by 7 bases and J by 6 bases, with 6 bases between. The CDR3: CASKGQTQYF. CDR3 nucleotides: TGTGCCAGCAAGGGGCAGACCCAGTACTTC.

This chain links TRBV29-1 with TRBJ2-3; 8 bases map to TRBD2. V dropped 6 bases and J dropped 2; count of bases not matched to a gene: 4. Germline V CDR1 and CDR2: SQVTM, ANQGSEA. The CDR3 is 13 amino acids. The chain's CDR3 is CSVDSGVTDTQYF. The CDR3 nucleotides read TGCAGCGTAGATAGCGGGGTCACAGATACGCAGTATTTT.

This chain links TRBV21-1 with TRBJ1-6; the table's D call, TRBD1, was not checked against the DNA. TRBV21-1 is flagged as a pseudogene. CDR3 length equals 15 residues. CDR3 loop: CASSNRDRGPSPLHF. The CDR3 nucleotides read TGTGCCAGCAGCAACCGGGACAGGGGGCCGTCACCCCTCCACTTT.

V and J are TRBV4-1 and TRBJ1-2; TRBD1 might be the D (5 bases). The V gene lost 1 base and the J gene lost 4 bases, with 16 bases spanning the gap. The germline gives CDR1 MGHRA, CDR2 YSYEKL. The CDR3 is 16 residues long. CDR3 in amino acids: CASSQGEMGPAYGYTF. The CDR3 bases are TGCGCCAGCAGCCAAGGTGAAATGGGGCCAGCCTATGGCTACACCTTC.

This clone was recorded only once. The chain recombines TRBV15 with TRBJ1-2; 8 nucleotides agree with TRBD1. Germline loops: CDR1 LNHNV, CDR2 YYDKDF (reference sequence). The CDR3 loop spans 15 amino acids. The V gene end was trimmed by 0 bases and the J gene end by 7 bases; junction bases not matched to a gene: 7. The CDR3 DNA reads as TGTGCCACCAGCAGAGAAATTCAGGGGGCGATTGGCTACACCTTC. It translates to CATSREIQGAIGYTF.

Regarding this clone: The same CDR3 also results from other DNA sequences found in this sample. The chain recombines TRBV18 with TRBJ1-1, with D perhaps TRBD1 (6 bases). Germline CDR1 reads KGHSH; CDR2 reads LQKENI. The CDR3 is 14 residues long. Trimming removed 2 bases from V and 4 bases from J, with 11 bases in between. The CDR3 sequence is CASSPNGGSTEAFF. The CDR3 DNA follows: TGTGCCAGCTCACCAAACGGGGGCTCCACTGAAGCTTTCTTT.

This clone was counted only a few times. The chain carries TRBV18 and TRBJ2-2; D remains unclear. Trimming shortened V by 6 bases and J by 0 bases, and 8 bases separated the two germline ends. Germline-derived CDR1 and CDR2 are KGHSH and LQKENI. This CDR3 contains 14 residues. For the CDR3, the DNA is TGTGCCAGCTCGTACAATACGAACACCGGGGAGCTGTTTTTT. It yields the protein CASSYNTNTGELFF.

The J gene is TRBJ2-2, the V gene TRBV7-2; perhaps TRBD1 as D (5 bases). The CDR3 has 16 residues. CDR1 is SGHTA, CDR2 FQGNSA, per germline. Trimming left V 2 bases short and J 1 base short, with 11 bases between. The CDR3 sequence is CASSLSSRVNTGELFF. The CDR3 DNA sequence: TGTGCCAGCAGCTTATCGTCCAGGGTGAACACCGGGGAGCTGTTTTTT.

This chain connects TRBV5-6 to TRBJ2-3; D may match TRBD1 or TRBD2 (5 bases each). The ends were cut back, 4 bases at V and 5 bases at J, with 14 bases in the middle. The CDR3 contains 14 residues. Germline CDR1 SGHDT, CDR2 YYEEEE. CDR3 nucleotides: TGTGCCAGCAGCCCCGGGACCCTTCGAGATACGCAGTATTTT. Its protein is CASSPGTLRDTQYF.

This chain joins TRBV10-1 and TRBJ2-3; TRBD2 aligns across 8 bases. J gave up 2 bases and V 10 bases, and 5 bases lay outside the gene matches. The CDR3 runs to 13 residues. Per germline, CDR1 WNHNN and CDR2 SYGVQD (reference sequence). The CDR3 is CATSGGLTDTQYF. The CDR3 coding sequence is TGCGCCACCAGCGGGGGCCTCACAGATACGCAGTATTTT.

The gene calls are TRBV7-3 and TRBJ2-3; 8 bases fit TRBD2. The CDR3 spans 16 residues. V dropped 5 bases and J dropped 1; count of bases not matched to a gene: 8. Per the germline V gene, CDR1 is SGHTA and CDR2 is FQGTGA. CDR3 DNA: TGTGCCAGCAGCCCAGAAGGGCGGGGGGGCACAGATACGCAGTATTTT. The encoded protein is CASSPEGRGGTDTQYF. Looking up the rest from reference TRBV7-3 and TRBJ2-3 gives the full variable domain: GAGVSQTPSNKVTEKGKYVELRCDPISGHTALYWYRQSLGQGPEFLIYFQGTGAADDSGLPNDRFFAVRPEGSVSTLKIQRTERGDSAVYLCASSPEGRGGTDTQYFGPGTRLTVL.

This clone was seen a single time. CDR3 DNA sequence: TGTGCCAGCAGTTACTCGACCGGGACGGAGACGCAGTATTTT. Translated: CASSYSTGTETQYF. The chain carries TRBV6-5 and TRBJ2-3; tentatively, D is TRBD1 or TRBD2 (5 bases each). Looked up from germline, CDR1 is MNHEY and CDR2 is SVGAGI. V was clipped by 0 bases and J by 9 bases, with 13 bases between them. This CDR3 has 14 residues.

This clone was seen just once. The rearrangement uses TRBV30 and TRBJ1-4, with 7 nucleotides matching TRBD1. The ends lost 0 bases at V and 8 bases at J; junction bases unmatched: 6. CDR3 length: 14 amino acids. CDR1 is GTSNPN and CDR2 is SVGIG in the germline V gene (reference sequence). The DNA of the CDR3 is TGTGCCTGGAGTGTAGGGACAGCGAAGGAAAAACTGTTTTTT. Its translation: CAWSVGTAKEKLFF. The whole variable domain, remainder taken from reference TRBV30 and TRBJ1-4, is SQTIHQWPATLVQPVGSPLSLECTVEGTSNPNLYWYRQAAGRGLQLLFYSVGIGQISSEVPQNLSASRPQDRQFILSSKKLLLSDSGFYLCAWSVGTAKEKLFFGSGTQLSVL.

The chain recombines TRBV3-1 (or the pseudogene TRBV3-2) with TRBJ1-1; 8 nucleotides agree with TRBD1. The germline CDR1 and CDR2 sequences are LGHDT and YNNKEL (reference sequence). With V trimmed by 3 bases and J by 4 bases, 1 base remained unmatched. This CDR3 has 13 residues. As DNA, the CDR3 is TGTGCCAGCAGCCACGGACAGGGCACTGAAGCTTTCTTT. Its translation: CASSHGQGTEAFF.

The chain joins TRBV30 to TRBJ1-4; no reliable D call. V was pared by 0 bases and J by 7 bases, with 12 bases between. The CDR3 consists of 14 residues. Germline V gene lookup returns CDR1 GTSNPN and CDR2 SVGIG (reference sequence). Here the CDR3 DNA reads TGTGCCTGGAGTGTACCAGGAAGCGGTGAAAAACTGTTTTTT. Translating it yields CAWSVPGSGEKLFF.

This clone was found a few times. The chain is built from TRBV7-9 and TRBJ2-2, with TRBD1 identical over 7 bases. Germline V gene sequence: CDR1 SEHNR, CDR2 FQNEAQ (reference sequence). V trimming: 7 bases; J trimming: 6 bases; junction bases outside the gene matches: 8. The CDR3 contains 14 residues. In nucleotides, the CDR3 is TGTGCCAGCACCGTGACAGGGTCGGCCGGGGAGCTGTTTTTT. Protein product: CASTVTGSAGELFF.

The chain couples TRBV29-1 to TRBJ2-1; tentative D call: TRBD1 (6 bases). V lost 8 bases and J lost 3, with 14 bases in between. The germline gives CDR1 SQVTM, CDR2 ANQGSEA. The CDR3 is made up of 13 amino acids. The CDR3 DNA reads TGCAGCTATCGGACAGTACACTACAATGAGCAGTTCTTC. Its protein is CSYRTVHYNEQFF.